One sample yielded the 17 T cell receptor beta chains listed below, sequenced in a study of cytomegalovirus exposure and HLA in healthy donors. Use of 60 Vbeta and 13 Jbeta primers characterized the PCR. Clones were sequenced by immunoSEQ multiplex PCR, and TCRdb holds only the in-frame ones, with some missing. Of tens of thousands of clones listed, 70% to 85% are singletons. Sequenced: PBMCs. Receptors originate from a woman under 30 in good health and CMV-seronegative.

V and J are TRBV4-1 and TRBJ1-4; D is ambiguous. The CDR3 totals 14 residues. The V gene lost 2 bases and the J gene lost 3 bases, with 7 bases spanning the gap. Germline V gene sequence: CDR1 MGHRA, CDR2 YSYEKL. The CDR3 loop is CASSQTGANEKLFF. In DNA form, the CDR3 reads TGCGCCAGCAGCCAAACGGGAGCTAATGAAAAACTGTTTTTT.

This sequence joins TRBV7-2 and TRBJ1-1; 7 nucleotides align to TRBD1. CDR1 and CDR2 (germline): SGHTA, FQGNSA. This CDR3 contains 14 residues. Trimming at V came to 5 bases and at J to 4 bases, leaving 7 bases not matched to a gene. CDR3 in DNA: TGTGCCAGCAGCCGAGGGGGCGCAGGCACTGAAGCTTTCTTT. It encodes CASSRGGAGTEAFF.

This chain connects TRBV4-1 to TRBJ2-1; tentatively, D is TRBD1 (7 bases). This CDR3 region has 17 residues. CDR1 and CDR2 (germline): MGHRA, YSYEKL. The ends were cut back, 2 bases at V and 7 bases at J, with 21 bases in the middle. CDR3 residues: CASSQPAGTEPSNEQFF. DNA of the CDR3: TGCGCCAGCAGCCAACCGGCGGGGACAGAGCCTTCAAATGAGCAGTTCTTC.

The genes are TRBV12-5 and TRBJ1-1; D ambiguous. The CDR3 totals 16 residues. With 0 bases removed from V and 4 bases from J, the gap between germline ends came to 15 bases. Germline CDR1 and CDR2: LGHNT and FRNRAP. The CDR3 DNA follows: TGTGCTAGTGGTTTGGTACTACAACGGGGTACCACTGAAGCTTTCTTT. Its translation is CASGLVLQRGTTEAFF. Full variable domain (outside the CDR3, taken from reference TRBV12-5 and TRBJ1-1): DARVTQTPRHKVTEMGQEVTMRCQPILGHNTVFWYRQTMMQGLELLAYFRNRAPLDDSGMPKDRFSAEMPDATLATLKIQPSEPRDSAVYFCASGLVLQRGTTEAFFGQGTRLTVV.

This clone was detected a few times. The chain has TRBV2 and TRBJ1-5; possibly TRBD1 for D (6 bases). Trimming pared 6 bases from V and 1 base from J, leaving 22 bases between. The CDR3 is made up of 18 amino acids. Germline V lookup: CDR1 SNHLY, CDR2 FYNNEI. The CDR3 bases are TGTGCCAGCAGCTCGGAAAAGGGGCAGGGGCTAAGCAATCAGCCCCAGCATTTT. Its protein product is CASSSEKGQGLSNQPQHF.

The J gene is TRBJ2-1, the V gene TRBV7-9; D ambiguous. The CDR3 contains 15 residues. The V and J ends lost 3 bases and 0 bases respectively, with 9 bases between them. CDR1 and CDR2 (germline): SEHNR, FQNEAQ (reference sequence). This CDR3 is CASSFQYSSYNEQFF. For the CDR3, the DNA is TGTGCCAGCAGCTTCCAGTACAGCTCCTACAATGAGCAGTTCTTC.

The gene calls are TRBV21-1 and TRBJ2-5; the D segment call TRBD2 is taken from the table without a DNA check. TRBV21-1 represents a pseudogene. The CDR3 extends over 11 amino acids. CDR3 protein: CASNRTSGEYF. The CDR3 bases are TGTGCCAGCAACCGGACTAGCGGAGAGTACTTC.

This chain joins TRBV28 and TRBJ2-1; D may be TRBD2 (5 bases). V was clipped by 3 bases and J by 7 bases, with 13 bases between them. The germline gives CDR1 MDHEN, CDR2 SYDVKM. This CDR3 contains 14 residues. CDR3 in DNA: TGTGCCAGCAGTTTCCGGGGTGTTGGGAATGAGCAGTTCTTC. As protein: CASSFRGVGNEQFF.

The genes are TRBV2 and TRBJ1-6; no clear D gene. Germline V lookup: CDR1 SNHLY, CDR2 FYNNEI. Trimming left V 1 base short and J 7 bases short, with 8 bases between. The CDR3 spans 14 residues. The CDR3 is CASSEGGSNSPLHF. Here the CDR3 DNA reads TGTGCCAGCAGTGAAGGCGGATCAAATTCACCCCTCCACTTT.

The chain couples TRBV29-1 to TRBJ1-1; D might be TRBD1 (5 bases). CDR3 length equals 13 residues. Looked up from germline, CDR1 is SQVTM and CDR2 is ANQGSEA. V gave up 5 bases and J gave up 12 bases, with 22 bases separating them. CDR3 in DNA: TGCAGCGTTTATACAGGCGACCGTCTCTTGACTTTCTTT. Its protein product is CSVYTGDRLLTFF.

The chain employs TRBV7-2 and TRBJ2-5; 8 bases map to TRBD1. The CDR3 has 14 residues. V gave up 2 bases and J gave up 9 bases; unmatched junction bases: 8. Germline V gives CDR1 SGHTA, CDR2 FQGNSA. For the CDR3, the DNA is TGTGCCAGCAGCTTAATGGGACAGGCAGAAGCCCAGTACTTC. Translation gives CASSLMGQAEAQYF.

The chain combines TRBV4-3 with TRBJ2-3, with D perhaps matching TRBD1 (5 bases). CDR1 and CDR2 from the germline V gene are LGHNA and YSLEER. The CDR3 is 15 amino acids. Trimming took 1 base from V and 6 from J, leaving 14 bases between them. The DNA of the CDR3 is TGCGCCAGCAGCCAAGGGGGCGGAGCAGCCGATACGCAGTATTTT. As protein: CASSQGGGAADTQYF.

The J gene is TRBJ2-5, the V gene TRBV2, with TRBD2 as a possible D gene (5 bases). V was pared by 7 bases and J by 2 bases, with 8 bases between. This CDR3 is built from 12 residues. Germline V gives CDR1 SNHLY, CDR2 FYNNEI. This CDR3 is CASTGDQETQYF. CDR3 bases: TGTGCCAGCACCGGGGATCAAGAGACCCAGTACTTC.

This clone was seen a few times. The rearrangement joins TRBV19 to TRBJ1-4, with D uncertain. Germline V gene sequence: CDR1 LNHDA, CDR2 SQIVND (reference sequence). V was trimmed by 1 base and J by 8 bases, leaving 11 bases between them. The CDR3 totals 14 residues. The CDR3 protein is CASSIGGVSEKLFF. CDR3 coding DNA: TGTGCCAGTAGTATAGGGGGAGTCTCCGAAAAACTGTTTTTT.

This chain uses TRBV4-2 with TRBJ1-1, with D hard to call. V gave up 5 bases and J gave up 8 bases, with 15 bases separating them. The CDR3 has 13 residues. Germline assignment: CDR1 LGHNA and CDR2 YNFKEQ. The CDR3 reads CASSGNPGEEAFF. In DNA, the CDR3 is TGTGCCAGCAGCGGCAACCCCGGGGAGGAAGCTTTCTTT.

The V call is TRBV10-3, the J call TRBJ2-3, with TRBD2 identical over 10 bases. The ends lost 4 bases at V and 2 bases at J; junction bases unmatched: 6. Germline V CDR1 and CDR2: ENHRY, SYGVKD. The CDR3 runs to 16 residues. CDR3 sequence reads: CAISASGGAATDTQYF. As DNA, the CDR3 is TGTGCCATCAGTGCCAGCGGGGGGGCTGCCACAGATACGCAGTATTTT.

The rearrangement joins TRBV5-4 to TRBJ2-2; 9 bases agree with TRBD2. With V trimmed by 1 base and J by 0 bases, 4 bases remained unmatched. CDR1 SGHNT and CDR2 YYREEE come from the germline V gene (reference sequence). This CDR3 comprises 17 residues. CDR3 in amino acids: CASSLPSSGTNTGELFF. The DNA for the CDR3 is TGTGCCAGCAGCTTGCCCTCTAGCGGGACGAACACCGGGGAGCTGTTTTTT.